The 30 T cell receptor beta chains reported below all come from one sample, sequenced in a study of beta chain features in type 1 diabetes. cDNA synthesis used the whole RNA isolate, giving expressed TCRB sequences. Assay used: immunoSEQ multiplex PCR; TCRdb lists only in-frame clones, some missing. The sample lists approximately 140,000 clones, around 7% occurring once. Sequenced input: central memory CD4+ T cells from blood. The receptor source for this set is a woman younger than 45 in good health.

This chain connects TRBV7-9 to TRBJ2-7; D may be TRBD2 (5 bases). The CDR3 has 15 residues. Trimming took off 1 base at V and 3 bases at J, with 13 bases between the two ends. The germline gives CDR1 SEHNR, CDR2 FQNEAQ (reference sequence). The CDR3 DNA reads TGTGCCAGCAGCTTAGTGCGGGTCAGTCTCTACGAGCAGTACTTC. Translated, it gives CASSLVRVSLYEQYF.

This clone has more than one count but fewer than ten. The J gene is TRBJ2-3, the V gene TRBV5-1, with 9 bases that match TRBD2. There are 15 residues in the CDR3. Trimming cost V 9 bases and J 5 bases; bases outside gene matches: 13. Per germline, CDR1 SGHRS and CDR2 YFSETQ. The CDR3 DNA follows: TGCGCCACGAGGAGGGCGGGAGGGCCGGTAGATACGCAGTATTTT. Protein sequence: CATRRAGGPVDTQYF.

This clone was detected once. The chain couples TRBV28 to TRBJ1-5; TRBD1 might be the D (5 bases). The CDR3 has 11 residues. The V and J ends lost 7 bases and 4 bases respectively, with 5 bases between them. The germline gives CDR1 MDHEN, CDR2 SYDVKM. The CDR3 region is CASKGNQPQHF. The CDR3 nucleotides read TGTGCCAGCAAGGGGAATCAGCCCCAGCATTTT.

This clone was seen many times. V usage is TRBV7-2 and J usage is TRBJ2-1; 8 bases match TRBD2. The ends lost 5 bases at V and 12 bases at J; junction bases unmatched: 18. The CDR3 consists of 16 residues. CDR1 is SGHTA, CDR2 FQGNSA, per germline. The CDR3, as DNA: TGTGCCAGCAGCCCCGGGGGTACGGGAGGGGGATTTGGGCAGTTCTTC. Its protein is CASSPGGTGGGFGQFF. Full variable domain (missing parts from reference TRBV7-2 and TRBJ2-1): GAGVSQSPSNKVTEKGKDVELRCDPISGHTALYWYRQSLGQGLEFLIYFQGNSAPDKSGLPSDRFSAERTGGSVSTLTIQRTQQEDSAVYLCASSPGGTGGGFGQFFGPGTRLTVL.

This clone was picked up a small number of times. V is TRBV11-2 and J is TRBJ1-1; 8 bases line up with TRBD1. The CDR3 consists of 13 residues. Germline CDR1 is SGHAT and CDR2 is FQNNGV. The junction had 2 bases not matched to a gene; V was cut back by 4 bases and J by 4 bases. DNA of the CDR3: TGTGCCAGCAGCTCCGACAGGGGCACTGAAGCTTTCTTT. This translates into CASSSDRGTEAFF.

This clone was recorded a few times. CDR3 in DNA: TGTGCCAGCAGCGAAACCACAGGGTCGTACGAGCAGTACTTC. It specifies CASSETTGSYEQYF. The chain joins TRBV7-9 to TRBJ2-7; tentative D call: TRBD1 (6 bases). The V end was cut by 5 bases, the J end by 4 bases, with 15 bases between. The germline V gene encodes CDR1 SEHNR and CDR2 FQNEAQ (reference sequence). CDR3 size: 14 residues.

This clone was detected a few times. This chain links TRBV5-1 with TRBJ1-1; 10 bases line up with TRBD1. Germline CDR1 is SGHRS and CDR2 is YFSETQ. V shed 3 bases and J 4 bases; nucleotides not matched to a gene: 9. The CDR3 sequence is 16 residues long. The DNA for the CDR3 is TGCGCCAGCAGCTCACAACGGACAGGGGGGAGCACTGAAGCTTTCTTT. Protein product: CASSSQRTGGSTEAFF.

This rearrangement joins TRBV29-1 to TRBJ1-5, with 10 nucleotides matching TRBD1. The CDR3 contains 14 residues. V lost 1 base to trimming and J lost 4 bases; unmatched junction nucleotides: 1. Germline-derived CDR1 and CDR2 are SQVTM and ANQGSEA. As DNA, the CDR3 is TGCAGCGTTGAAGGACAGGGGGCGAATCAGCCCCAGCATTTT. Translation gives CSVEGQGANQPQHF.

This clone appeared a few times. The V gene is TRBV7-8, the J gene TRBJ2-1; the D gene is possibly TRBD1 (6 bases). The CDR3 is made up of 13 amino acids. Germline lookup yields CDR1 SGHVS and CDR2 FQNEAQ. Trimming stripped 3 bases from V and 5 bases from J, with 8 bases between. The CDR3 nucleotides read TGTGCCAGCAGCTTCGGACAGAACAATGAGCAGTTCTTC. It codes for CASSFGQNNEQFF.

Many counts were recorded for this clone. This chain links TRBV4-2 with TRBJ2-5; weak D call: TRBD2 (6 bases). V was shortened by 1 base and J by 5 bases, with 11 bases between the two germline ends. Germline V gene sequence: CDR1 LGHNA, CDR2 YNFKEQ. The length of the CDR3 is 14 residues. This CDR3 is CASSQVQRVETQYF. The CDR3 nucleotides read TGTGCCAGCAGCCAAGTTCAGCGGGTGGAGACCCAGTACTTC.

This clone was counted many times. This rearrangement joins TRBV7-9 to TRBJ2-5, with 8 bases lining up with TRBD1. CDR1 is SEHNR and CDR2 is FQNEAQ in the germline V gene (reference sequence). After removal of 1 base from V and 4 bases from J, the junction contained 5 bases not matched to a gene. The CDR3 contains 15 residues. The CDR3 region has the DNA TGTGCCAGCAGCTTAGAATTGGGGACAGGAGAGACCCAGTACTTC. Its protein is CASSLELGTGETQYF.

This clone was observed a handful of times. This chain joins TRBV7-2 and TRBJ1-2, with a possible D match to TRBD1 (5 bases). Trimming took off 2 bases at V and 3 bases at J, with 7 bases between the two ends. Germline V lookup: CDR1 SGHTA, CDR2 FQGNSA. CDR3 length equals 13 residues. The CDR3 here is CASSLTRDYGYTF. Written as DNA, the CDR3 is TGTGCCAGCAGCTTAACCAGGGACTATGGCTACACCTTC.

This sequence joins TRBV27 and TRBJ2-1, with TRBD1 matching over 7 bases. Germline assignment: CDR1 MNHEY and CDR2 SMNVEV (reference sequence). The length of the CDR3 is 15 residues. With V trimmed by 6 bases and J by 5 bases, 10 bases remained unmatched. The CDR3 bases are TGTGCCAGCAGCCAGAGGACAGGACCTAACAATGAGCAGTTCTTC. Protein sequence: CASSQRTGPNNEQFF.

The gene calls are TRBV7-6 and TRBJ2-3, with a tentative D call TRBD2 (6 bases). Germline-derived CDR1 and CDR2 are SGHVS and FNYEAQ. The CDR3 has 16 amino acids. Between the trimmed V and J ends, which lost 4 bases and 1 base, there was a span of 15 bases. The CDR3 spells CASSSPPGVRTDTQYF. The CDR3 nucleotides read TGTGCCAGCAGCTCCCCTCCGGGAGTACGCACAGATACGCAGTATTTT.

This clone was found a few times. The chain links TRBV7-2 to TRBJ2-3; 8 positions agree with TRBD1. Germline V gene lookup returns CDR1 SGHTA and CDR2 FQGNSA. This CDR3 spans 16 amino acids. V gave up 5 bases and J gave up 1 base; unmatched junction bases: 8. Written as DNA, the CDR3 is TGTGCCAGCAGCACCCAGACAGGGGAGGGCACAGATACGCAGTATTTT. It yields the protein CASSTQTGEGTDTQYF.

This clone was counted a few times. This chain connects TRBV29-1 to TRBJ2-7, with 11 bases matching TRBD1. The length of the CDR3 is 13 residues. With V trimmed by 2 bases and J by 5 bases, 2 bases remained unmatched. CDR1 and CDR2 (germline): SQVTM, ANQGSEA. The CDR3 spells CSVEPGQGDEQYF. The CDR3 DNA reads as TGCAGCGTTGAACCGGGACAGGGGGACGAGCAGTACTTC.

The table lists this clone with many counts. The genes are TRBV29-1 and TRBJ2-2; TRBD2 aligns across 9 bases. In germline, CDR1 is SQVTM, CDR2 ANQGSEA. V was pared by 0 bases and J by 6 bases, with 8 bases of the junction left unmatched. The CDR3 runs 16 residues. The DNA for the CDR3 is TGCAGCGTTGAAGATTCTCCGACTAGCGGACCCGGGGAGCTGTTTTTT. Its protein product is CSVEDSPTSGPGELFF.

V gene TRBV6-1 combines with J gene TRBJ2-2; 7 bases map to TRBD1. The CDR3 runs to 15 residues. Germline CDR1 is MNHNS and CDR2 is SASEGT. Trimming removed 2 bases from V and 8 bases from J; junction bases left unmatched: 8. Here the CDR3 DNA reads TGTGCCAGCAGTGAATTGAAGGGGGCGTCGGGGGAGCTGTTTTTT. Translation: CASSELKGASGELFF.

The table lists this clone with a few counts. The chain joins TRBV30 to TRBJ2-5; 8 bases are shared with TRBD2. The germline CDR1 and CDR2 sequences are GTSNPN and SVGIG (reference sequence). Trimming took 5 bases from V and 0 from J; bases not matched to a gene: 14. This CDR3 contains 17 residues. The CDR3 DNA sequence: TGTGCCTGGGGACAAACCAAAGGACTAGCCAACCAAGAGACCCAGTACTTC. This translates into CAWGQTKGLANQETQYF.

In this sample, this clone turned up a few times. The chain has TRBV2 and TRBJ2-5; a weak D match, TRBD1 (6 bases). Trimming took off 6 bases at V and 5 bases at J, with 16 bases between the two ends. Germline V gene lookup returns CDR1 SNHLY and CDR2 FYNNEI. The CDR3 runs to 14 residues. The CDR3 reads CASRETGIGETQYF. The DNA of the CDR3 is TGTGCCAGCAGAGAAACAGGGATAGGGGAGACCCAGTACTTC.

This clone was seen a handful of times. The chain is built from TRBV11-2 and TRBJ2-5; tentative D call: TRBD1 (7 bases). Germline V gene sequence: CDR1 SGHAT, CDR2 FQNNGV. The CDR3 runs 13 residues. Trimming pared 6 bases from V and 4 bases from J, leaving 12 bases between. CDR3 region: CASRNQGGETQYF. CDR3 nucleotides: TGTGCCAGCAGGAATCAGGGGGGAGAGACCCAGTACTTC.

This clone was seen a handful of times. This sequence joins TRBV19 and TRBJ1-4; the match to TRBD1 covers 7 bases. V was pared by 4 bases and J by 7 bases, with 9 bases of the junction left unmatched. Germline CDR1 and CDR2: LNHDA and SQIVND (reference sequence). The CDR3 loop spans 15 amino acids. For the CDR3, the DNA is TGTGCCAGTAGTAAGTCGACGACAGGGCGTGAAAAACTGTTTTTT. Translation gives CASSKSTTGREKLFF.

This clone was counted only a few times. This chain joins TRBV5-5 and TRBJ1-2; 7 bases map to TRBD1. This CDR3 contains 14 residues. V lost 2 bases, J lost 6 bases, and 7 bases stayed unmatched. Germline V gene sequence: CDR1 SGHKS, CDR2 YYEKEE (reference sequence). CDR3 in amino acids: CASSFGQEGNGYTF. CDR3 nucleotide sequence: TGTGCCAGCAGCTTCGGACAGGAGGGTAATGGCTACACCTTC.

This clone showed up just a few times. The V call is TRBV29-1, the J call TRBJ2-7; TRBD2 matches at 7 bases. CDR1 and CDR2 (germline): SQVTM, ANQGSEA. Unmatched junction bases numbered 10, after V lost 4 bases and J lost 4 bases. There are 14 residues in the CDR3. This chain's CDR3 is CSVASSGLPYEQYF. As DNA, the CDR3 is TGCAGCGTTGCCTCTAGCGGCTTACCTTACGAGCAGTACTTC.

The chain joins TRBV5-1 to TRBJ2-1; 12 bases agree with TRBD1. The CDR3 totals 14 residues. Germline V gene sequence: CDR1 SGHRS, CDR2 YFSETQ. V lost 5 bases, J lost 7 bases, and 4 bases stayed unmatched. This CDR3 reads CASRGQGAFNEQFF. CDR3 in DNA: TGCGCCAGCAGGGGACAGGGGGCCTTTAATGAGCAGTTCTTC.

Only a few counts were recorded for this clone. The DNA for the CDR3 is TGTGCCAGCTCAGCCTCGGGACAGGGGGCGCCCGAGCAGTACTTC. The encoded protein is CASSASGQGAPEQYF. The rearrangement uses TRBV18 and TRBJ2-7, with 12 bases identical to TRBD1. Germline CDR1 reads KGHSH; CDR2 reads LQKENI. V shed 5 bases, J shed 6 bases, and the junction held 8 bases outside the gene matches. The length of the CDR3 is 15 residues.

This clone was observed a handful of times. The chain has TRBV18 and TRBJ2-3, with TRBD2 matching 8 bases. CDR1 is KGHSH, CDR2 LQKENI, per germline. V dropped 0 bases and J dropped 2; count of bases not matched to a gene: 7. There are 17 residues in the CDR3. CDR3 coding DNA: TGTGCCAGCTCACCACCCGGACTAGCAGGTACCACAGATACGCAGTATTTT. Its protein is CASSPPGLAGTTDTQYF. Full variable domain (outside the CDR3, taken from reference TRBV18 and TRBJ2-3): NAGVMQNPRHLVRRRGQEARLRCSPMKGHSHVYWYRQLPEEGLKFMVYLQKENIIDESGMPKERFSAEFPKEGPSILRIQQVVRGDSAAYFCASSPPGLAGTTDTQYFGPGTRLTVL.

The rearrangement joins TRBV19 to TRBJ1-5; TRBD1 matches 7 bases. This CDR3 comprises 16 residues. The trim removed 10 bases at V and 0 bases at J, leaving 12 bases unmatched. Per the germline V gene, CDR1 is LNHDA and CDR2 is SQIVND (reference sequence). The CDR3 DNA is TGTGCCACCCGAAACATCAGACAGGGTAGCAATCAGCCCCAGCATTTT. Its translation: CATRNIRQGSNQPQHF. Using reference TRBV19 and TRBJ1-5 for the parts outside the CDR3, the full variable domain is DGGITQSPKYLFRKEGQNVTLSCEQNLNHDAMYWYRQDPGQGLRLIYYSQIVNDFQKGDIAEGYSVSREKKESFPLTVTSAQKNPTAFYLCATRNIRQGSNQPQHFGDGTRLSIL.

This sequence joins TRBV14 and TRBJ2-5; 8 bases fit TRBD1. V lost 1 base to trimming and J lost 6 bases; unmatched junction nucleotides: 4. This CDR3 spans 14 amino acids. The germline V gene encodes CDR1 SGHDN and CDR2 FVKESK. The CDR3 DNA sequence: TGTGCCAGCAGCCAAGCGGCAGGGGGCCAGACCCAGTACTTC. Translating it yields CASSQAAGGQTQYF. Full variable domain (rest looked up from reference TRBV14 and TRBJ2-5): EAGVTQFPSHSVIEKGQTVTLRCDPISGHDNLYWYRRVMGKEIKFLLHFVKESKQDESGMPNNRFLAERTGGTYSTLKVQPAELEDSGVYFCASSQAAGGQTQYFGPGTRLLVL.

This clone was counted at least ten times. The chain carries TRBV5-1 and TRBJ2-1; no clear D. This CDR3 region has 14 residues. Germline V CDR1 and CDR2: SGHRS, YFSETQ. Trimming left V 2 bases short and J 2 bases short, with 8 bases between. This CDR3 reads CASSFGDTYNEQFF. As DNA, the CDR3 is TGCGCCAGCAGCTTTGGTGACACCTACAATGAGCAGTTCTTC.